These T cell receptor beta chains were read from a single sample in a study of OX40 agonist ivuxolimab in advanced cancers. The method was immunoSEQ multiplex PCR; TCRdb's version includes in-frame clones alone and lacks a portion of them. Among 70,000 to 85,000 clones listed, 90% to 95% were seen once. The input for sequencing was CD4+ or CD8+ T cells sorted from blood, taken in a trial of the OX40 agonist ivuxolimab. These receptors all come from an adult with an advanced solid tumor such as melanoma, head and neck, liver or kidney cancer. Both conserved end residues are part of each CDR3. A D gene is named only where the DNA matches it firmly. A clone size is listed for some rows: how often the clone was seen (once, few, many), or a class if it is expanded.

j_call d_call v_call clone_size cdr3_nt cdr3_aa
TRBJ1-5 - TRBV27 - TGTGCCAGCAGTTTCGGGAGATACAATCAGCCCCAGCATTTT CASSFGRYNQPQHF
TRBJ2-3 TRBD1 TRBV27 - TGTGCCAGCAGTCCCCGACAGGGCTTAGATAGCACAGATACGCAGTATTTT CASSPRQGLDSTDTQYF
TRBJ2-1 - TRBV12-5 few TGTGCTAGTGGTTTCAGTACAGGGGGGGTTTACAATGAGCAGTTCTTC CASGFSTGGVYNEQFF
TRBJ2-7 - TRBV19 - TGTGCCAGTAGTGCCGGGACCGGCGGCTACGAGCAGTACTTC CASSAGTGGYEQYF
TRBJ1-1 - TRBV10-3 - TGTGCCACCGAGCCCTTGGAGCAGTTGAACACTGAAGCTTTCTTT CATEPLEQLNTEAFF
TRBJ2-7 - TRBV6-5 few TGTGCCAGCACTCGTAGACAGGCGTACTACGAGCAGTACTTC CASTRRQAYYEQYF
TRBJ2-1 TRBD2 TRBV7-2 - TGTGCCAGCAGCCTCCTTAGCGGGGGACCCTACAATGAGCAGTTCTTC CASSLLSGGPYNEQFF
TRBJ2-7 TRBD1 TRBV4-1 - TGCGCCAGCAGCCACGCCGGGACAGCCTCCTACGAGCAGTACTTC CASSHAGTASYEQYF
TRBJ2-7 TRBD2 TRBV28 - TGTGCCAGCAGTTTCCCGACTAGCGGGACATCCTACGAGCAGTACTTC CASSFPTSGTSYEQYF
TRBJ2-7 - TRBV6-5 - TGTGCCAGCAGTTCCGGGACCTCCTACGAGCAGTACTTC CASSSGTSYEQYF
TRBJ2-7 - TRBV7-6 - TGTGCCAGCAGCCCGGACCTGATAAGCTCCTACGAGCAGTACTTC CASSPDLISSYEQYF
TRBJ2-1 TRBD2 TRBV6-6 - TGTGCCAGCAGTTGGCTAGCGGGGGGAAACAATGAGCAGTTCTTC CASSWLAGGNNEQFF
TRBJ1-1 TRBD1 TRBV29-1 - TGCAGCGTTGATAACGTACCTCAGGGGGCTTGGAACACTGAAGCTTTCTTT CSVDNVPQGAWNTEAFF
TRBJ2-7 - TRBV6-6 - TGTGCCAGCAGCCCTCTAAAAAACGAGCAGTACTTC CASSPLKNEQYF
TRBJ2-7 - TRBV4-3 - TGCGCCAGCAGCCAAGACCCCGGCACGGGAGATGACGAGCAGTACTTC CASSQDPGTGDDEQYF
TRBJ2-7 TRBD1 TRBV7-2 - TGTGCCAGCAGCTTACAGGGGGCCGGGTACGAGCAGTACTTC CASSLQGAGYEQYF
TRBJ2-1 - TRBV19 - TGTGCCAGTAGTAAGGCTCCAGGGATGATATCCTACAATGAGCAGTTCTTC CASSKAPGMISYNEQFF
TRBJ2-1 TRBD1 TRBV7-9 once TGTGCCAGCAGCCTGGGACAGGGGAACAATGAGCAGTTCTTC CASSLGQGNNEQFF
TRBJ2-5 - TRBV7-2 - TGTGCCAGCAGCCGCCGACTAATCGAGTACCAAGAGACCCAGTACTTC CASSRRLIEYQETQYF
TRBJ1-5 TRBD1 TRBV27 few TGTGCCAGCAGTTGGACTACAGGGGGAGATCAGCCCCAGCATTTT CASSWTTGGDQPQHF
TRBJ2-7 - TRBV27 - TGTGCCAGCAGTTTGGGGGTCCCTATTGCGTACGAGCAGTACTTC CASSLGVPIAYEQYF
TRBJ1-1 - TRBV25-1 - TGTGCCAGCAGCCTCACAACCGGCAGGATCACTGAAGCTTTCTTT CASSLTTGRITEAFF
TRBJ2-5 - TRBV7-8 - TGTGCCAGCAGCTACGCGGCGGGTAGAGAGACCCAGTACTTC CASSYAAGRETQYF
TRBJ2-1 TRBD1 TRBV5-8 - TGTGCCAGCAGCTTGGTCGGTGACAGGGGCACCTACAATGAGCAGTTCTTC CASSLVGDRGTYNEQFF
TRBJ2-7 - TRBV5-1 - TGCGCCAGCAGCTTGGCCCCTGCAGGGAGCTCCTACGAGCAGTACTTC CASSLAPAGSSYEQYF
TRBJ2-1 - TRBV7-9 once TGTGCCAGCAGCTTAGTTTTCGTGGACTACCAAGGGAATGAGCAGTTCTTC CASSLVFVDYQGNEQFF
TRBJ1-2 - TRBV19 - TGTGCCAGTAGTCCCTTCCCCCAGGGCCTGTGGTATGGCTACACCTTC CASSPFPQGLWYGYTF
TRBJ2-2 - TRBV13 - TGTGCCAGCAGCTTAGAACACCGGCCGAGGCTGTTTTTT CASSLEHRPRLFF
TRBJ2-6 - TRBV27 few TGTGCCAGCAGTGGGTTCTCTGGGGCCAACGTCCTGACTTTC CASSGFSGANVLTF
TRBJ2-3 TRBD2 TRBV2 - TGTGCCAGCAAGGTTATAACGGGGGGGCTCACAGATACGCAGTATTTT CASKVITGGLTDTQYF
TRBJ1-1 - TRBV7-9 - TGTGCCAGCGGCGAAAAGCTCGACGCTGAAGCTTTCTTT CASGEKLDAEAFF
TRBJ2-3 - TRBV7-9 - TGTGCCAGCAGCGTGGGGGTCAGTAGCACAGATACGCAGTATTTT CASSVGVSSTDTQYF
TRBJ1-1 - TRBV6-4 once TGTGCCAGCAGTGACTATGTAGGGCGAGCTTTCTTT CASSDYVGRAFF
TRBJ1-1 - TRBV7-2 few TGTGCCAGCAGCTTATTCCCAGAGGGGACTGAAGCTTTCTTT CASSLFPEGTEAFF
TRBJ2-3 - TRBV9 - TGTGCCAGCAGCGGAATATCAGGGGCCGCCGACACAGATACGCAGTATTTT CASSGISGAADTDTQYF
TRBJ1-1 - TRBV19 few TGTGCCAGTAGTATTGGGCCGTTTGAAGCTTTCTTT CASSIGPFEAFF
TRBJ1-1 - TRBV18 - TGTGCCAGCTCTCCTACAGGGCTGAACACTGAAGCTTTCTTT CASSPTGLNTEAFF
TRBJ2-3 - TRBV18 - TGTGCCAGCTCACCCACCGCGACAGCGGGCTACACAGATACGCAGTATTTT CASSPTATAGYTDTQYF
TRBJ2-7 - TRBV19 - TGTGCCAGTAGTACCTCCTCAGGGGGGTTCTACGAGCAGTACTTC CASSTSSGGFYEQYF
TRBJ1-5 - TRBV27 - TGTGCCAGCAGTTTTGCGGGGGTTAATCAGCCCCAGCATTTT CASSFAGVNQPQHF
TRBJ2-2 TRBD2 TRBV27 - TGTGCCAGCACTCAACTAGCGTACACCGGGGAGCTGTTTTTT CASTQLAYTGELFF
TRBJ2-7 TRBD1 TRBV2 - TGTGCCAGCTATGAGGGGACAGGGGTTATGTACGAGCAGTACTTC CASYEGTGVMYEQYF
TRBJ1-1 - TRBV19 - TGTGCCAGTATCACAGGAGGCAGAGGGTTTAACACTGAAGCTTTCTTT CASITGGRGFNTEAFF